The clone carrying this TCR beta chain has a handful of counts. Its specificity is not known. Expressed TCRB transcripts were sequenced, since all the RNA that had been isolated was reverse transcribed. The assay was immunoSEQ multiplex PCR, and TCRdb's table has in-frame clones only and misses some. Here the sample spans about 240,000 clones, over 11% being singletons. CD4+ naive, central memory, regulatory and stem cell-like memory cells were sorted via CD45RO/CCR7/CD25/CD127/CD95/CD27. Trimming stripped 1 base from V and 3 bases from J, with 6 bases between. The CDR3 is 13 amino acids. The V gene's germline CDR1 is SQVTM and CDR2 ANQGSEA. The record originates from a study of beta chain features in type 1 diabetes. General study points: TCRB CDR3s from Type 1 diabetes patients were moderately but significantly shorter in all four CD4+ subsets. HLA influence on TCRB rearrangement stayed unresolved here.

This TCR came from a man aged 25-45 years with type 1 diabetes. The rearrangement links TRBV29-1 to TRBJ2-2; D is undetermined. The sequenced material came from naive CD4+ T cells from blood. The CDR3 DNA reads TGCAGCGTTGAAGGTCCATACACCGGGGAGCTGTTTTTT. Translated, it gives CSVEGPYTGELFF.